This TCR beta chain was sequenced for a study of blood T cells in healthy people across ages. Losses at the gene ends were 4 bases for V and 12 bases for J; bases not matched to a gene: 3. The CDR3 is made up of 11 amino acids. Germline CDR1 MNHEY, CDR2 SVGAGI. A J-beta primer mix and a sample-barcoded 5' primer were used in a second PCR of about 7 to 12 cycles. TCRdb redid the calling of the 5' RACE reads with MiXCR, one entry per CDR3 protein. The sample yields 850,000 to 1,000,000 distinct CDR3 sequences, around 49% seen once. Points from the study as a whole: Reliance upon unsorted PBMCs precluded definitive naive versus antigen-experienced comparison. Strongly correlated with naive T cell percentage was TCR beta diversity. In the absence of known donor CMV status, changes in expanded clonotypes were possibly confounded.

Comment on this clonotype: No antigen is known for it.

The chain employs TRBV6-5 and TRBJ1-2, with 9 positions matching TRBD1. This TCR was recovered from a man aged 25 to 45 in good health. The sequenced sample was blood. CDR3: CASSSGTGNTF. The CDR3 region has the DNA TGTGCCAGCAGTTCCGGGACAGGGAACACCTTC.